This entry features one TCR beta chain sequence. Many counts were recorded for this clonotype. Its recognized antigen is unknown. No base quality values were provided; no much bigger clone lies one nucleotide off. The CDR1 and CDR2 encoded by the germline V gene are SGHRS and YFSETQ. From the cysteine through the phenylalanine, the CDR3 covers 14 amino acids. CDR3 DNA is the only sequence kept; it has 42 bases, read in frame from the first base. The germline V and J ends show losses of 4 bases and 3 bases respectively, and no gene match explains 7 bases of the junction. This specimen belongs to a study of T-cell reconstitution after alpha-beta-depleted transplantation in children (dated by TCRdb to about 2016). Describing the broader study: Using TCR repertoire profiling, the study followed T-cell immune reconstitution in a quantitative way in children after TCRalphabeta/CD19-depleted allogeneic hematopoietic cell transplantation. Points the paper makes about the study in general: The apparently early alphabetaT-cell count recovery about two months after transplant was reportedly dependent on only several hundred rapidly expanded clones derived from non-depleted graft cells. Over the following months the frequencies of hyperexpanded clones went down, and after one year T-cell counts and TCRbeta diversity were mostly credited to newly produced T cells. In some patients, the high TCRbeta diversity seen at day 60 was put down to recipient T cells and intrathymic progenitors that had survived conditioning.

The sample's treatment or condition label, decoded: allogeneic hematopoietic cell transplantation with graft depleted of TCRalphabeta T cells and CD19 B cells. The children who served as transplant recipients had been given grafts of TCRalphabeta/CD19-depleted allogeneic hematopoietic cells. Libraries were prepared through PCR. This sample was sequenced with an Illumina HiSeq 2500. TCR library preparation used molecular barcoding, with unique molecular identifiers applied to normalize quantification of the TCRbeta repertoire. The public reads were reprocessed in TCRdb via fastp at Q25 and MiXCR, keeping in-frame beta chains. Rows are unified per CDR3 protein, each entry keeping the most common DNA and genes. A total of roughly 310,000 distinct CDR3 sequences appear in this sample, 23% of them only once. Approximately 11% of the sample goes to the ten largest clones.

The chain couples TRBV5-1 to TRBJ2-7, with 7 bases in between that match TRBD2. The material was PBMCs, mostly from graft donor cells, obtained 180 days after TCRalphabeta/CD19-depleted stem cell transplant. This clonotype originated in a male patient younger than 18 who had a stem cell transplant for acute lymphoblastic leukemia, so the T cells may come from the graft donor. The bases are TGCGCCAGCAGCCCCCGAGTAGCGGGCTACGAGCAGTACTTC. This yields the protein CASSPRVAGYEQYF. The CDR3 plus the reference TRBV5-1 and TRBJ2-7 genes for the other parts give the full variable domain: KAGVTQTPRYLIKTRGQQVTLSCSPISGHRSVSWYQQTPGQGLQFLFEYFSETQRNKGNFPGRFSGRQFSNSRSEMNVSTLELGDSALYLCASSPRVAGYEQYFGPGTRLTVT.